Sequencing of this TCR beta chain was carried out in a study of naive and memory T cell subsets (dated by TCRdb to about 2017). Describing the broader study: In the figure summarizing the skin biopsy and whole blood samples, 10 or so blood donors, 7 tuberculin skin test biopsies and 3 saline control biopsies were reported. Skin biopsies were taken from tuberculin skin test sites or from saline-injected control sites and were processed for RNA extraction as described before. PCR2 was typically run as a SYBR Green qPCR and stopped at a set threshold, although low-input samples could use end-point PCR of 5 to 6 cycles instead. Beyond this particular receptor, the publication reports: Details of skin biopsy collection and RNA processing were not given in the paper but were referenced to earlier studies. The RNA-based method was acknowledged as potentially sensitive to TCR transcript changes with T cell activation and differentiation. The larger number of TCRs at tuberculin skin test sites was interpreted as T cell infiltration of a delayed type IV hypersensitivity reaction. TCR sequences were reportedly recovered from both skin biopsy types, with far more TCRs at tuberculin skin test sites.

V is pared back by 5 bases and J by 3 bases, with 17 bases lying between the germline termini. The CDR3 numbers 15 residues from cysteine through phenylalanine. Here the CDR3 DNA is all that survives: 45 bases in frame from base 1. In the germline V gene, CDR1 corresponds to KGHSH and CDR2 to LQKENI. The sample's treatment or condition, from its label and the paper: skin biopsy from PPD injection site in Mantoux-positive individual. The study reported a robust and sensitive protocol to amplify, sequence and analyze TCRs, based on 3' ligation of a UMI-containing oligonucleotide to TCR cDNA. In individuals with a positive Mantoux test, tuberculin skin test biopsies were taken from sites that had been injected with PPD. Before reverse transcription, total RNA that had not been cell sorted was treated with RQ1 DNase, with a target input of 1 to 1000 ng. To check how robust the pipeline was in samples where T cells make up a minority population, libraries were built from skin biopsies and whole blood.

Library generation was performed with UMI-ligation and nested PCR. The ligated cDNA was amplified in four rounds of PCR with nested alpha and beta constant region primers together with the SP2 primer. For the blood and skin samples, TCR RNA was reverse transcribed with SuperScript IV using primers for the alpha and beta constant regions. An oligonucleotide carrying the Illumina SP2 primer and a UMI was ligated to the cDNA 3' end using T4 RNA ligase 1. The 12-nucleotide UMI was composed of two random hexamers separated by an eight-base spacer, which was included to prevent hairpin formation. TCR alpha and beta chain libraries were processed separately from the second PCR onward, with dual indexing for multiplexing. After pooling, the indexed libraries were analyzed by capillary electrophoresis and sequenced on either an Illumina MiSeq or NextSeq. PhiX DNA at about 5-7.5% was spiked into libraries to increase base diversity and improve cluster recognition. The study's processing was this. UMIs were extracted from read 2 by Demultiplexor and combined with the TCR sequence from read 1, and reads were split according to sample indices. Decombinator identified V and J genes and V-J junctions, assigning each TCR a five-part identifier including V and J deletions. UMIs were used by Collapsinator to correct sequencing errors and PCR amplification heterogeneity, so that a UMI-based abundance was obtained for each TCR. CDR3Translator turned identifiers into nucleotide sequence, translated that sequence into amino acids, and pulled out CDR3 regions based on terminal motifs. Error-corrected alpha and beta TCR counts from blood and skin were compared after normalization to input RNA amount. TCRdb took the public reads, trimmed them with fastp at Q25, ran MiXCR for clone calling and kept in-frame beta chains. Every CDR3 protein is listed once, alongside the most common genes and DNA of its rows. In this record, the V and J calls reflect TCRdb's handling and not the investigators' own analysis. For this sample there are 40,000 or so distinct CDR3 sequences; approximately 11% appear just once. The ten largest clones capture around 3.9% of the sample.

This clonotype was recorded at least ten times. Which antigen it targets is not known. The record has no base qualities; no much larger clone is one base away. This receptor chain uses TRBV18 and TRBJ2-7, with the D gene tentatively TRBD1 or TRBD2, based on 6 matching bases in each. The sequence was obtained from an adult in good health. The source material was skin, sampled from a tuberculin skin test site. The nucleotide sequence is given as TGTGCCAGCTCAAAGCCGACCGGGGGCCTCTACGAGCAGTACTTC. The resulting protein is CASSKPTGGLYEQYF.